This T cell receptor (beta chain) is drawn from a study of T cells in Graves' hyperthyroidism and ophthalmopathy. Study results and caveats: Expanded thyroid clonotypes (above 0.001) were mostly also found in blood. Separation of ophthalmopathy from stable hyperthyroidism was achieved by a 13 V-J model.

There are a few counts of this clonotype. Its antigen is not known. A read error is possible here, since a much larger clone lies one base away. TCR beta CDR3 regions were amplified from RNA transcripts. The HTBI primer set drove a first-round RT-PCR of the TCR CDR3. TCRdb re-called the multiplex PCR reads through MiXCR, storing one row per CDR3 protein. Among 250,000 to 300,000 distinct CDR3 sequences, 10% to 15% were seen once, and the ten largest hold more than 7.5%. Orbital computed tomography and thyroid ultrasound, together with serum TRAb and thyroxine and clinical symptoms, were used for diagnoses. Preceding any ophthalmopathy symptoms, the blood sample dates from first hyperthyroidism diagnosis. The sample consisted of blood. The TCR sequence derives from a woman in her 30s with Graves' hyperthyroidism that later progressed to Graves' ophthalmopathy.

The CDR3, as DNA: TGTGCCAGCAGCAAGTCGACAGGGAGCTATGGCTACACCTTC. Protein product: CASSKSTGSYGYTF. This chain joins TRBV11-1 and TRBJ1-2; 7 nucleotides line up with TRBD1. The trim removed 5 bases at V and 4 bases at J, leaving 7 bases unmatched. CDR3 length equals 14 residues. In germline, CDR1 is SGHAT, CDR2 FQDESV (reference sequence).